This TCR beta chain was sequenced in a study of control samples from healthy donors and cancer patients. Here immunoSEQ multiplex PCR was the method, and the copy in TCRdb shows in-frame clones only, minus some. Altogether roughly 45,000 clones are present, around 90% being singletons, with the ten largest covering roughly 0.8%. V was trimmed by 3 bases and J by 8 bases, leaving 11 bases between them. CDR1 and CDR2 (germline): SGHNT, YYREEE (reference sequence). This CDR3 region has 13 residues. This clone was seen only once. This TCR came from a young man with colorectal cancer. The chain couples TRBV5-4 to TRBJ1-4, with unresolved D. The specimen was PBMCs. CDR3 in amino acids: CASSSVVGEKLFF. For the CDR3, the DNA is TGTGCCAGCAGCTCAGTCGTAGGGGAAAAACTGTTTTTT.